These T cell receptor beta chains were read from a single sample in a study of T cells in Graves' hyperthyroidism and ophthalmopathy. TCRdb fed the multiplex PCR reads into MiXCR, producing one record per CDR3 protein. The data hold around 300,000 distinct CDR3 sequences, with less than 15% observed a single time. Sequencing input: blood. The receptors stem from a woman in her twenties or thirties with Graves' hyperthyroidism that later progressed to Graves' ophthalmopathy. The CDR3 runs from the conserved cysteine through the conserved F or W. D genes are given only for firm matches. Size tells how often a clone was seen (once, few, many) or the class of an expanded clone, and some rows leave it out.

TRBJ2-1,many,TRBD2,TRBV11-1,CASSPSRRTSEGGEQFF,TGTGCCAGCAGCCCATCGCGAAGGACTAGCGAGGGGGGTGAGCAGTTCTTC
TRBJ2-3,few,-,TRBV6-7,CASSYAGTASTDTQYF,TGTGCCAGCAGTTATGCCGGGACGGCTAGCACAGATACGCAGTATTTT
TRBJ2-7,many,-,TRBV28,CASSPPGASYEQYF,TGTGCCAGCAGTCCCCCCGGGGCCTCCTACGAGCAGTACTTC
TRBJ2-5,few,-,TRBV19,CASSTARLGSETQYF,TGTGCCAGTAGTACAGCGCGGCTAGGTTCGGAGACCCAGTACTTC
TRBJ1-1,many,-,TRBV6-2/TRBV6-3,CASSPYGGGTEAFF,TGTGCCAGCAGCCCTTACGGGGGTGGAACTGAAGCTTTCTTT
TRBJ2-1,many,TRBD2,TRBV28,CASSPMGVSSGGSYNEQFF,TGTGCCAGCAGTCCTATGGGGGTCAGTAGCGGGGGATCCTACAATGAGCAGTTCTTC
TRBJ2-1,-,-,TRBV19,CASSDSQAEQFF,TGTGCCAGTAGCGACTCCCAAGCCGAGCAGTTCTTC
TRBJ2-7,many,-,TRBV6-5,CASSYSSIYEQYF,TGTGCCAGCAGTTACTCGAGTATCTACGAGCAGTACTTC
TRBJ2-1,few,TRBD2,TRBV12-3/TRBV12-4,CASSPTSGRADEQFF,TGTGCCAGCAGTCCAACTAGCGGGAGGGCGGATGAGCAGTTCTTC
TRBJ1-2,many,TRBD1,TRBV7-8,CASSLVRDRPVGGYTF,TGTGCCAGCAGCTTAGTAAGGGACAGGCCCGTTGGGGGCTACACCTTC
TRBJ2-7,many,TRBD1,TRBV27,CASSLGQFYEQYF,TGTGCCAGCAGTTTGGGACAGTTCTACGAGCAGTACTTC
TRBJ2-5,many,TRBD2,TRBV7-9,CASSFTSGYQETQYF,TGTGCCAGCAGCTTCACTAGCGGATACCAAGAGACCCAGTACTTC
TRBJ2-1,many,TRBD2,TRBV2,CASSGVPGLAGVSPYNEQFF,TGTGCCAGCAGCGGGGTTCCGGGACTAGCGGGAGTTAGTCCCTACAATGAGCAGTTCTTC
TRBJ1-5,many,-,TRBV30,CAWSVLGSGIKNQPQHF,TGTGCCTGGAGTGTACTAGGGTCTGGAATTAAGAATCAGCCCCAGCATTTT
TRBJ2-1,many,TRBD2,TRBV4-3,CASTAAGTSGRAGEQFF,TGCGCCAGCACTGCAGCCGGGACTAGCGGGAGGGCCGGTGAGCAGTTCTTC
TRBJ2-1,few,-,TRBV5-1,CASNDHRPLKGGNEQFF,TGCGCCAGCAATGACCATCGGCCATTGAAAGGGGGGAATGAGCAGTTCTTC
TRBJ2-1,many,TRBD2,TRBV6-2/TRBV6-3,CASSYAGSGSNEQFF,TGTGCCAGCAGTTACGCGGGTAGCGGGAGTAATGAGCAGTTCTTC
TRBJ2-7,few,-,TRBV28,CASSPGRGIAYEQYF,TGTGCCAGCAGCCCCGGCAGGGGCATTGCCTACGAGCAGTACTTC
TRBJ2-2,many,-,TRBV20-1,CSARRVVSDTGELFF,TGCAGTGCTAGACGGGTTGTGTCGGACACCGGGGAGCTGTTTTTT
TRBJ2-5,many,-,TRBV7-2,CASSPSDGPGAPQYF,TGTGCCAGCAGCCCTAGCGATGGCCCCGGGGCCCCCCAGTACTTC
TRBJ1-4,many,-,TRBV5-4,CASSPLPWEKLFF,TGTGCCAGCAGCCCCCTCCCTTGGGAAAAACTGTTTTTT
TRBJ2-1,once,-,TRBV12-3/TRBV12-4,CASSLGAGGLYNEQFF,TGTGCCAGCAGTTTAGGGGCTGGCGGGCTTTACAATGAGCAGTTCTTC
TRBJ2-7,many,-,TRBV20-1,CSARVGGLGAVEQYF,TGCAGTGCTAGAGTGGGGGGGCTAGGGGCGGTCGAGCAGTACTTC
TRBJ2-1,many,-,TRBV7-2,CASSLIPPNEQFF,TGTGCCAGCAGCTTAATCCCTCCTAATGAGCAGTTCTTC
TRBJ1-1,many,TRBD1,TRBV27,CASSAEQGMNTEAFF,TGTGCCAGCAGTGCCGAACAGGGGATGAACACTGAAGCTTTCTTT
TRBJ2-5,many,-,TRBV6-2/TRBV6-3,CASSLKQWYQETQYF,TGTGCCAGCAGTTTGAAACAGTGGTACCAAGAGACCCAGTACTTC
TRBJ2-7,many,TRBD2,TRBV18,CASSPLAGFYEQYF,TGTGCCAGCTCACCACTAGCGGGGTTCTACGAGCAGTACTTC
TRBJ2-7,many,-,TRBV6-2/TRBV6-3,CASSLSDFSYEQYF,TGTGCCAGCAGCCTAAGCGACTTCTCCTACGAGCAGTACTTC
TRBJ2-7,few,-,TRBV11-3,CASSLGFRGDEQYF,TGTGCCAGCAGCTTAGGTTTCAGGGGGGATGAGCAGTACTTC
TRBJ2-2,many,TRBD2,TRBV5-5,CASDNSGRLWPGELFF,TGTGCCAGCGATAATAGCGGGAGATTATGGCCCGGGGAGCTGTTTTTT
TRBJ1-1,-,-,TRBV9,CASSLGYNTEAFF,TGTGCCAGCAGCTTAGGTTATAACACTGAAGCTTTCTTT
TRBJ2-1,many,-,TRBV12-3/TRBV12-4,CASSLVSTGGNEQFF,TGTGCCAGCAGTTTAGTGTCGACAGGTGGCAATGAGCAGTTCTTC
TRBJ2-3,few,-,TRBV29-1,CSVVELDTQYF,TGCAGCGTTGTCGAACTGGATACGCAGTATTTT
TRBJ1-5,few,-,TRBV6-1,CASSSGGGGLYSNQPQHF,TGTGCCAGCAGTTCGGGCGGGGGGGGACTATATAGCAATCAGCCCCAGCATTTT
TRBJ2-1,-,-,TRBV25-1,CASSGDLSYNEQFF,TGTGCCAGCAGTGGGGACCTCTCCTACAATGAGCAGTTCTTC
TRBJ2-3,many,TRBD2,TRBV27,CASSGLAGGSDTQYF,TGTGCCAGCAGCGGACTAGCGGGAGGGTCAGATACGCAGTATTTT
TRBJ2-4,many,-,TRBV7-8,CASSLEWGDKNIQYF,TGTGCCAGCAGCTTAGAGTGGGGTGACAAAAACATTCAGTACTTC
TRBJ1-4,many,TRBD1,TRBV27,CASRGTGNEKLFF,TGTGCCAGCCGCGGGACAGGCAATGAAAAACTGTTTTTT
TRBJ1-1,many,-,TRBV20-1,CSATMWALNTEAFF,TGCAGTGCTACGATGTGGGCCCTAAACACTGAAGCTTTCTTT
TRBJ2-1,many,-,TRBV14,CASSQDWPSEYNEQFF,TGTGCCAGCAGCCAAGATTGGCCTAGCGAGTACAATGAGCAGTTCTTC
TRBJ2-3,few,TRBD1,TRBV5-1,CASSLVQGAGTDTQYF,TGCGCCAGCAGCTTGGTGCAGGGGGCGGGCACAGATACGCAGTATTTT
TRBJ2-1,-,-,TRBV6-1,CASSGRGASYNEQFF,TGTGCCAGCAGCGGGCGTGGGGCCTCCTACAATGAGCAGTTCTTC
TRBJ2-2,-,-,TRBV6-4,CASSDQGHKDRCTGELFF,TGTGCCAGCAGTGACCAAGGACACAAGGACCGATGCACCGGGGAGCTGTTTTTT
TRBJ2-3,-,TRBD2,TRBV7-9,CASGSGTSGTDTQYF,TGTGCCAGCGGCTCCGGGACTAGCGGGACAGATACGCAGTATTTT